These 8 T cell receptor beta chains share one sample of origin, sequenced in a study of patients and donors after allogeneic stem cell transplantation. From the RT-PCR reads, TCRdb called clonotypes with MiXCR, one entry per CDR3 protein. The data contain about 960,000 distinct CDR3 sequences, about a sixth of them singletons. The sequenced sample consisted of blood, either unsorted or a sorted T cell fraction (not recorded which). These receptor sequences come from a human donor who was either an allogeneic HSCT recipient or a stem cell or donor lymphocyte infusion donor (not recorded which). It is not recorded whose cells these are; they may come from a transplant donor.

The chain carries TRBV20-1 and TRBJ2-7; the match to TRBD2 covers 8 bases. The CDR3 has 15 amino acids. Germline lookup yields CDR1 DFQATT and CDR2 SNEGSKA (reference sequence). The junction had 8 bases not matched to a gene; V was cut back by 0 bases and J by 4 bases. This chain's CDR3 is CSARDREGGGYEQYF. The CDR3 region has the DNA TGCAGTGCTAGAGATCGGGAGGGAGGGGGTTACGAGCAGTACTTC.

V usage is TRBV9 and J usage is TRBJ1-5, with 8 bases fitting TRBD1. CDR1 is SGDLS and CDR2 is YYNGEE in the germline V gene. The CDR3 extends over 14 amino acids. V shed 3 bases, J shed 6 bases, and the junction held 5 bases outside the gene matches. In DNA form, the CDR3 reads TGTGCCAGCAGCGCTGGACAGGGAAGTCAGCCCCAGCATTTT. Its protein product is CASSAGQGSQPQHF.

The V and J genes are TRBV20-1 and TRBJ2-5; 12 bases are a match to TRBD2. This CDR3 contains 15 residues. CDR1 is DFQATT and CDR2 is SNEGSKA in the germline V gene (reference sequence). V was clipped by 2 bases and J by 7 bases; unmatched bases: 8. The chain's CDR3 is CSARPSGRALGTQYF. CDR3 nucleotides: TGCAGTGCTAGACCTAGCGGGAGGGCCCTTGGGACCCAGTACTTC.

The chain joins TRBV7-9 to TRBJ1-1, with 7 bases identical to TRBD1. Germline values: CDR1 SEHNR, CDR2 FQNEAQ (reference sequence). The V and J ends lost 7 bases and 3 bases, in that order; junction bases with no gene match: 8. The CDR3 is made up of 14 amino acids. CDR3 in DNA: TGTGCCAGCAAGGGAACAGGGGAGGACACTGAAGCTTTCTTT. Protein: CASKGTGEDTEAFF.

The chain uses TRBV6-5 and TRBJ2-1; 8 bases line up with TRBD2. CDR3 length equals 15 residues. Germline loops: CDR1 MNHEY, CDR2 SVGAGI. The J segment lost 4 bases and the V segment lost 2 bases, leaving 4 bases of the junction unmatched. The chain's CDR3 is CASSYVGLGYNEQFF. For the CDR3, the DNA is TGTGCCAGCAGTTACGTGGGACTAGGGTACAATGAGCAGTTCTTC.

V usage is TRBV9 and J usage is TRBJ1-1; no reliable D call. Between the trimmed V and J ends, which lost 4 bases and 0 bases, there was a span of 13 bases. The CDR3 is 15 amino acids. CDR1 and CDR2 (germline): SGDLS, YYNGEE. CDR3 nucleotide sequence: TGTGCCAGCAGCCCCCTCGGGAGAATGAACACTGAAGCTTTCTTT. The encoded protein is CASSPLGRMNTEAFF.

The table lists this clonotype with a few counts. V is TRBV24-1 and J is TRBJ2-2, with D possibly called TRBD1 or TRBD2 (6 bases each). The CDR3 loop spans 15 amino acids. Trimming shortened V by 0 bases and J by 6 bases, and 10 bases separated the two germline ends. Looked up from germline, CDR1 is KGHDR and CDR2 is SFDVKD. The CDR3 region is CATSDLNREAGELFF. CDR3 DNA sequence: TGTGCCACCAGTGATTTGAACAGGGAGGCCGGGGAGCTGTTTTTT.

The CDR3 nucleotides read TGTGCCAGCAGGGGGAGCGAAGATACCCATGAGCAGTTCTTC. Amino acid sequence: CASRGSEDTHEQFF. This chain uses TRBV12-3 or TRBV12-4 with TRBJ2-1; tentative D call: TRBD2 (5 bases). CDR3 length: 14 amino acids. V was clipped by 6 bases and J by 8 bases, with 17 bases between them.